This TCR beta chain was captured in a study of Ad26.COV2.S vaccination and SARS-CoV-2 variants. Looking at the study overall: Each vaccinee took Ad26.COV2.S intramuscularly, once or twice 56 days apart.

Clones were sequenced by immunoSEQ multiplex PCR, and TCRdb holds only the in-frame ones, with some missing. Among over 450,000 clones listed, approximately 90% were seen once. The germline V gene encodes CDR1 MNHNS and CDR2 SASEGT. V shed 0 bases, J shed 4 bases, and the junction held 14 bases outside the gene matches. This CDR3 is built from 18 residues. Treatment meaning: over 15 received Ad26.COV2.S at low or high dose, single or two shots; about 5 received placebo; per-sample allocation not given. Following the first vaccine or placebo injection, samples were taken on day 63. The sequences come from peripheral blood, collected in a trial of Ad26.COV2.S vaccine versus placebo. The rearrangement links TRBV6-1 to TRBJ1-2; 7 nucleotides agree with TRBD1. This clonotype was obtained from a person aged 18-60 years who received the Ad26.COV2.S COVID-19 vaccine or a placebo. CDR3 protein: CASSEAGGSIGVGYGYTF. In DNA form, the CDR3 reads TGTGCCAGCAGTGAAGCAGGGGGCTCCATAGGAGTGGGCTATGGCTACACCTTC.